The 11 T cell receptor beta chains in this list originate from one sample, sequenced in a study of cytotoxic CD8 clonotypes in ibrutinib-treated CLL. The method was immunoSEQ multiplex PCR; TCRdb's version includes in-frame clones alone and lacks a portion of them. The sample consists of tens of thousands of clones, 57% of them appearing once. The material was PBMCs, obtained after 12 months of ibrutinib treatment. The source is a human donor with chronic lymphocytic leukemia.

The V and J genes are TRBV10-1 and TRBJ1-4; D unclear. Germline CDR1 WNHNN, CDR2 SYGVQD (reference sequence). Trimming removed 0 bases at V and 0 bases at J, with 5 bases between. This CDR3 contains 15 residues. CDR3 nucleotide sequence: TGCGCCAGCAGTGAGTCGACTGCAACTAATGAAAAACTGTTTTTT. Its protein is CASSESTATNEKLFF.

The J gene is TRBJ1-5, the V gene TRBV27; D remains unclear. Trimming removed 5 bases from V and 4 bases from J, with 9 bases in between. This CDR3 region has 13 residues. Germline V gene lookup returns CDR1 MNHEY and CDR2 SMNVEV (reference sequence). The DNA for the CDR3 is TGTGCCAGCAGTCGACCAGCTAATCAGCCCCAGCATTTT. Protein: CASSRPANQPQHF.

The gene calls are TRBV5-1 and TRBJ2-5; TRBD2 matches at 12 bases. CDR1 SGHRS and CDR2 YFSETQ come from the germline V gene. CDR3 length equals 15 residues. J lost 3 bases, V lost 4 bases, and 4 bases had no gene match. CDR3 in amino acids: CASSPRTSGKETQYF. The CDR3 DNA follows: TGCGCCAGCAGCCCCCGGACTAGCGGGAAAGAGACCCAGTACTTC.

This sequence joins TRBV11-2 and TRBJ2-2; the D gene could be TRBD1 or TRBD2 (5 bases each). The CDR3 is 17 amino acids. V lost 1 base to trimming and J lost 4 bases, with 16 bases between them. Germline V gene lookup returns CDR1 SGHAT and CDR2 FQNNGV. CDR3 nucleotides: TGTGCCAGCAGCTTAGCCTTGAGGGGTTTGGGCACCGGGGAGCTGTTTTTT. Its protein is CASSLALRGLGTGELFF.

The chain combines TRBV7-9 with TRBJ2-5; 7 bases are a match to TRBD1. Germline assignment: CDR1 SEHNR and CDR2 FQNEAQ (reference sequence). Trimming at V came to 3 bases and at J to 3 bases, leaving 7 bases not matched to a gene. The CDR3 runs 15 residues. The CDR3, as DNA: TGTGCCAGCAGCTTTTCCGGGACAGATGAAGAGACCCAGTACTTC. It encodes CASSFSGTDEETQYF.

The chain combines TRBV19 with TRBJ1-5; D is undetermined. Germline CDR1 is LNHDA and CDR2 is SQIVND (reference sequence). V dropped 3 bases and J dropped 2 bases, with 11 bases sitting between them. The CDR3 sequence is 15 residues long. The CDR3 sequence is CASSIWFSGNQPQHF. The CDR3, as DNA: TGTGCCAGTAGTATTTGGTTCTCGGGCAATCAGCCCCAGCATTTT.

The V call is TRBV7-2, the J call TRBJ2-3, with D possibly matching TRBD2 (6 bases). Germline loops: CDR1 SGHTA, CDR2 FQGNSA. This CDR3 spans 17 amino acids. Trimming cost V 5 bases and J 0 bases, with 18 bases left between them. DNA of the CDR3: TGTGCCAGCAGCCATGACGTAGGCGGGGTAAGCACAGATACGCAGTATTTT. This sequence encodes CASSHDVGGVSTDTQYF.

The rearrangement joins TRBV6-5 to TRBJ1-1; possible D gene TRBD1, 6 bases. Germline V gene sequence: CDR1 MNHEY, CDR2 SVGAGI. The V and J ends lost 4 bases and 8 bases respectively, with 17 bases between them. CDR3 size: 14 residues. As DNA, the CDR3 is TGTGCCAGCAGTTTCGGGTGGGGGGGCACAGAAGCTTTCTTT. It translates to CASSFGWGGTEAFF.

This clone was observed many times. V and J are TRBV4-2 and TRBJ2-7; 7 positions agree with TRBD1. Germline CDR1 and CDR2: LGHNA and YNFKEQ. The CDR3 contains 14 residues. With 1 base clipped from V and 3 bases from J, the junction kept 3 bases outside the gene matches. CDR3 sequence: CASSQAGTDYEQYF. CDR3 bases: TGTGCCAGCAGCCAAGCCGGGACAGACTACGAGCAGTACTTC.

This clone was seen ten or more times. The V call is TRBV6-5, the J call TRBJ1-2; D not certain. CDR3 length: 11 residues. Germline CDR1 is MNHEY and CDR2 is SVGAGI. Trimming pared 4 bases from V and 8 bases from J, leaving 8 bases between. The CDR3 here is CASSSAVGYTF. As DNA, the CDR3 is TGTGCCAGCAGTTCTGCAGTGGGCTACACCTTC.

Worth noting for this clone: The same CDR3 arises from other DNA sequences in this sample as well. The chain has TRBV11-2 and TRBJ2-2, with D hard to call. Trimming took 0 bases from V and 2 from J, leaving 4 bases between them. CDR3 length: 14 amino acids. In germline, CDR1 is SGHAT, CDR2 FQNNGV. The CDR3 sequence: CASSLDRNTGELFF. CDR3 nucleotides: TGTGCCAGCAGCTTAGACAGAAACACCGGGGAGCTGTTTTTT.